The 29 T cell receptor beta chains in this list originate from one sample, sequenced in a study of blood T cell repertoires in COVID-19. Clones were read by immunoSEQ multiplex PCR, and TCRdb kept only the in-frame ones, dropping some. Of about 140,000 clones listed, around 87% are singletons. The sequencing input was peripheral blood. These receptor sequences come from a human donor in a cohort sampled during active COVID-19.

The chain joins TRBV29-1 to TRBJ1-4; D unresolved. The CDR3 has 12 amino acids. The ends were cut back, 5 bases at V and 8 bases at J, with 12 bases in the middle. Germline CDR1 reads SQVTM; CDR2 reads ANQGSEA. DNA of the CDR3: TGCAGCGTTTCTCCGGGGAGAGAAAAACTGTTTTTT. This sequence encodes CSVSPGREKLFF.

The V and J genes are TRBV5-1 and TRBJ2-7, with a tentative D call TRBD1 (5 bases). CDR1 is SGHRS, CDR2 YFSETQ, per germline. V lost 4 bases, J lost 2 bases, and 16 bases lay in between. There are 15 residues in the CDR3. CDR3 protein: CASSPQTGETYEQYF. In nucleotides, the CDR3 is TGCGCCAGCAGCCCACAAACAGGAGAAACCTACGAGCAGTACTTC. The full variable domain, in which reference TRBV5-1 and TRBJ2-7 provide the parts outside the CDR3, is KAGVTQTPRYLIKTRGQQVTLSCSPISGHRSVSWYQQTPGQGLQFLFEYFSETQRNKGNFPGRFSGRQFSNSRSEMNVSTLELGDSALYLCASSPQTGETYEQYFGPGTRLTVT.

V and J are TRBV2 and TRBJ1-6; the match to TRBD1 covers 8 bases. V gave up 5 bases and J gave up 5 bases; unmatched junction bases: 5. The CDR3 length is 15 residues. CDR1 SNHLY and CDR2 FYNNEI come from the germline V gene. The DNA for the CDR3 is TGTGCCAGCAGTCGGACAGGGTCCCATAATTCACCCCTCCACTTT. It specifies CASSRTGSHNSPLHF.

The chain has TRBV12-3 or TRBV12-4 and TRBJ2-7; 7 positions agree with TRBD1. V lost 10 bases and J lost 2; bases outside the gene matches: 2. This CDR3 has 11 residues. This CDR3 is CATGTAYEQYF. DNA of the CDR3: TGTGCCACGGGGACAGCCTACGAGCAGTACTTC.

The J gene is TRBJ1-2, the V gene TRBV28; D might be TRBD1 (5 bases). The CDR3 is 14 residues long. The germline gives CDR1 MDHEN, CDR2 SYDVKM. Between the trimmed V and J ends, which lost 3 bases and 5 bases, there was a span of 13 bases. The chain's CDR3 is CASSLGPGRYGYTF. As DNA, the CDR3 is TGTGCCAGCAGTTTGGGGCCAGGTCGGTATGGCTACACCTTC.

This clone was counted a single time. This CDR3 is CASSQGTVTYEQYF. The CDR3 nucleotides read TGTGCCAGCAGCCAGGGGACAGTAACCTACGAGCAGTACTTC. The V and J genes are TRBV16 and TRBJ2-7; 7 bases match TRBD1. Germline V lookup: CDR1 KGHSY, CDR2 FQNENV. The CDR3 covers 14 residues. The ends lost 3 bases at V and 2 bases at J; junction bases unmatched: 4.

The J gene is TRBJ1-5, the V gene TRBV7-6; 11 nucleotides agree with TRBD1. Losses at the gene ends were 4 bases for V and 6 bases for J; bases not matched to a gene: 11. The germline V gene has CDR1 SGHVS and CDR2 FNYEAQ. The CDR3 spans 17 residues. The CDR3 sequence is CASSSHAGQGDGQPQHF. The DNA for the CDR3 is TGTGCCAGCAGCTCCCACGCGGGACAGGGGGACGGTCAGCCCCAGCATTTT. The complete variable domain, with remaining parts taken from reference TRBV7-6 and TRBJ1-5, reads GAGVSQSPRYKVTKRGQDVALRCDPISGHVSLYWYRQALGQGPEFLTYFNYEAQQDKSGLPNDRFSAERPEGSISTLTIQRTEQRDSAMYRCASSSHAGQGDGQPQHFGDGTRLSIL.

This clone was observed once. The chain couples TRBV30 to TRBJ2-7, with 10 bases lining up with TRBD1. CDR1 is GTSNPN, CDR2 SVGIG, per germline (reference sequence). Trimming at V came to 3 bases and at J to 3 bases, leaving 8 bases not matched to a gene. The CDR3 contains 15 residues. The CDR3 reads CAWRDRDRGGYEQYF. Written as DNA, the CDR3 is TGTGCCTGGAGGGACCGGGACAGGGGAGGCTACGAGCAGTACTTC.

The chain is built from TRBV5-1 and TRBJ1-5; 7 positions match TRBD1. The CDR3 has 15 residues. CDR1 and CDR2 (germline): SGHRS, YFSETQ. J gave up 5 bases and V 0 bases, and 5 bases lay outside the gene matches. This chain's CDR3 is CASSLGGQDHQPQHF. DNA of the CDR3: TGCGCCAGCAGCTTGGGCGGACAGGATCATCAGCCCCAGCATTTT.

V is TRBV12-3 or TRBV12-4 and J is TRBJ2-4; no clear D gene. The CDR3 spans 13 residues. V lost 2 bases and J 1 base, leaving 3 bases between the germline ends. CDR3 residues: CASSLQAKNIQYF. CDR3 coding DNA: TGTGCCAGCAGTTTACAGGCCAAAAACATTCAGTACTTC.

The gene calls are TRBV12-3 or TRBV12-4 and TRBJ2-7, with D perhaps matching TRBD1 (5 bases). With 1 base removed from V and 8 bases from J, the gap between germline ends came to 12 bases. The CDR3 covers 13 residues. This CDR3 is CASSLGGFDQQYF. CDR3 sequence (DNA): TGTGCCAGCAGTTTAGGGGGCTTCGATCAGCAGTACTTC.

This rearrangement joins TRBV28 to TRBJ2-7; 12 nucleotides line up with TRBD2. V dropped 5 bases and J dropped 2; count of bases not matched to a gene: 4. The CDR3 has 15 residues. Germline V CDR1 and CDR2: MDHEN, SYDVKM. CDR3 coding DNA: TGTGCCAGCAGTCTAGCGGGGGGGCGCGCCTACGAGCAGTACTTC. Translation: CASSLAGGRAYEQYF.

This chain connects TRBV6-5 to TRBJ2-5; 8 bases match TRBD2. Germline V gives CDR1 MNHEY, CDR2 SVGAGI. J lost 5 bases, V lost 6 bases, and 11 bases had no gene match. The CDR3 consists of 15 residues. This CDR3 reads CASSRLFSGKETQYF. CDR3 bases: TGTGCCAGCAGCCGCCTATTTAGCGGGAAGGAGACCCAGTACTTC.

The genes are TRBV9 and TRBJ2-5; the match to TRBD2 covers 8 bases. The CDR3 runs 14 residues. J lost 5 bases, V lost 0 bases, and 3 bases had no gene match. Germline-derived CDR1 and CDR2 are SGDLS and YYNGEE. This chain's CDR3 is CASSVAGTRETQYF. In nucleotides, the CDR3 is TGTGCCAGCAGCGTAGCCGGGACTAGGGAGACCCAGTACTTC.

Regarding this clone: One end of the junction does not line up with germline, which may come from a read error. The chain couples TRBV5-1 to TRBJ2-7; 9 nucleotides agree with TRBD1. CDR3 length: 16 residues. Germline CDR1 reads SGHRS; CDR2 reads YFSETQ. The CDR3 bases are TGCGCCAGCAGTTTGGGCCGGAGACAGGGGGCCTACGAGCAGTACTTC. It yields the protein CASSLGRRQGAYEQYF. The whole variable domain, filled in from reference TRBV5-1 and TRBJ2-7, reads KAGVTQTPRYLIKTRGQQVTLSCSPISGHRSVSWYQQTPGQGLQFLFEYFSETQRNKGNFPGRFSGRQFSNSRSEMNVSTLELGDSALYLCASSLGRRQGAYEQYFGPGTRLTVT.

The chain has TRBV18 and TRBJ2-1, with a weak D call TRBD1 (6 bases). CDR1 is KGHSH, CDR2 LQKENI, per germline. Between the trimmed V and J ends, which lost 0 bases and 7 bases, there was a span of 13 bases. This CDR3 contains 15 residues. CDR3 bases: TGTGCCAGCTCACCACCGCTCTTACAGGGAAATGAGCAGTTCTTC. Translating it yields CASSPPLLQGNEQFF.

V and J are TRBV3-1 (or the pseudogene TRBV3-2) and TRBJ2-1; D gene uncertain. CDR1 and CDR2 from the germline V gene are LGHDT and YNNKEL (reference sequence). The V end was cut by 1 base, the J end by 9 bases, with 16 bases between. The CDR3 sequence is 15 residues long. The CDR3 is CASSQGITAWAEQFF. CDR3 nucleotide sequence: TGTGCCAGCAGCCAAGGGATTACCGCCTGGGCTGAGCAGTTCTTC.

The chain joins TRBV3-1 (or the pseudogene TRBV3-2) to TRBJ2-5, with D possibly matching TRBD2 (6 bases). Germline V gene sequence: CDR1 LGHDT, CDR2 YNNKEL (reference sequence). V was cut by 4 bases and J by 1 base, with 10 bases left in between. The CDR3 contains 14 residues. In nucleotides, the CDR3 is TGTGCCAGCAGCCTACCCGGGGGCCAAGAGACCCAGTACTTC. This sequence encodes CASSLPGGQETQYF.

The rearrangement uses TRBV7-3 and TRBJ2-3; tentative D call: TRBD2 (5 bases). Trimming left V 5 bases short and J 4 bases short, with 10 bases between. The CDR3 spans 13 residues. Germline lookup yields CDR1 SGHTA and CDR2 FQGTGA. In nucleotides, the CDR3 is TGTGCCAGCAGCAGCGGTATTGCAGATACGCAGTATTTT. This encodes CASSSGIADTQYF.

This chain joins TRBV5-1 and TRBJ2-7; 9 bases align to TRBD2. The junction had 4 bases not matched to a gene; V was cut back by 0 bases and J by 3 bases. CDR1 is SGHRS and CDR2 is YFSETQ in the germline V gene. This CDR3 is built from 15 residues. DNA of the CDR3: TGCGCCAGCAGCTTGGCTAGCGGGATGCTCTACGAGCAGTACTTC. Encoded protein: CASSLASGMLYEQYF. Full variable domain (missing parts from reference TRBV5-1 and TRBJ2-7): KAGVTQTPRYLIKTRGQQVTLSCSPISGHRSVSWYQQTPGQGLQFLFEYFSETQRNKGNFPGRFSGRQFSNSRSEMNVSTLELGDSALYLCASSLASGMLYEQYFGPGTRLTVT.

This clone was picked up one time. The chain employs TRBV5-1 and TRBJ2-5, with 11 bases aligning to TRBD2. The V segment lost 3 bases and the J segment 5 bases; nucleotides outside the gene matches: 9. Germline V gene data show CDR1 as SGHRS and CDR2 as YFSETQ. This CDR3 is built from 16 residues. The CDR3 spells CASSSHSGGAGETQYF. The DNA for the CDR3 is TGCGCCAGCAGCTCACATAGCGGGGGGGCCGGGGAGACCCAGTACTTC.

V and J are TRBV5-5 and TRBJ1-6; the D is unclear. Germline CDR1 is SGHKS and CDR2 is YYEKEE (reference sequence). The V end was cut by 7 bases, the J end by 2 bases, with 13 bases between. The CDR3 is made up of 15 amino acids. The CDR3 loop is CASARDGAYNSPLHF. As DNA, the CDR3 is TGTGCCAGCGCGCGAGACGGGGCCTATAATTCACCCCTCCACTTT.

This chain connects TRBV2 to TRBJ2-1, with TRBD2 matching 10 bases. The germline CDR1 and CDR2 sequences are SNHLY and FYNNEI. The length of the CDR3 is 15 residues. Trimming cost V 7 bases and J 7 bases; bases outside gene matches: 10. CDR3 sequence reads: CASNRAGGPENEQFF. CDR3 DNA sequence: TGTGCCAGCAACAGAGCGGGGGGGCCTGAAAATGAGCAGTTCTTC. Combining the CDR3 with reference TRBV2 and TRBJ2-1 gives the whole variable domain EPEVTQTPSHQVTQMGQEVILRCVPISNHLYFYWYRQILGQKVEFLVSFYNNEISEKSEIFDDQFSVERPDGSNFTLKIRSTKLEDSAMYFCASNRAGGPENEQFFGPGTRLTVL.

This chain uses TRBV5-1 with TRBJ2-1, with 9 bases fitting TRBD2. There are 14 residues in the CDR3. V shed 10 bases and J 9 bases; nucleotides not matched to a gene: 14. CDR1 and CDR2 from the germline V gene are SGHRS and YFSETQ. The CDR3: CAPWVRRGGFEQFF. CDR3 sequence (DNA): TGCGCCCCCTGGGTACGGCGGGGGGGCTTTGAGCAGTTCTTC.

This chain links TRBV18 with TRBJ2-7; TRBD2 is a possible D gene (6 bases). Germline CDR1 reads KGHSH; CDR2 reads LQKENI. There are 14 residues in the CDR3. V was trimmed by 3 bases and J by 1 base, leaving 10 bases between them. CDR3 residues: CASSPSAGSYEQYF. CDR3 DNA sequence: TGTGCCAGCTCACCCTCAGCGGGTTCCTACGAGCAGTACTTC.

The V call is TRBV2, the J call TRBJ2-3; the D gene is possibly TRBD2 (6 bases). With 4 bases removed from V and 2 bases from J, the gap between germline ends came to 16 bases. This CDR3 region has 16 residues. The V gene's germline CDR1 is SNHLY and CDR2 FYNNEI. DNA for the CDR3: TGTGCCAGCAGTGGGATGGCTAGCGCGTACACAGATACGCAGTATTTT. It specifies CASSGMASAYTDTQYF. Looking up the rest from reference TRBV2 and TRBJ2-3 gives the full variable domain: EPEVTQTPSHQVTQMGQEVILRCVPISNHLYFYWYRQILGQKVEFLVSFYNNEISEKSEIFDDQFSVERPDGSNFTLKIRSTKLEDSAMYFCASSGMASAYTDTQYFGPGTRLTVL.

The chain joins TRBV7-2 to TRBJ2-1; 13 positions agree with TRBD2. Germline CDR1 reads SGHTA; CDR2 reads FQGNSA. The CDR3 is made up of 15 amino acids. J lost 8 bases, V lost 5 bases, and 6 bases had no gene match. The CDR3: CTSSQTGTSGDEQFF. CDR3 in DNA: TGTACCAGCAGCCAGACCGGGACTAGCGGGGATGAGCAGTTCTTC.

The chain uses TRBV12-1 and TRBJ2-7; the table's D call of TRBD2 was not tested on the DNA. TRBV12-1 is a pseudogene. The CDR3 sequence is 15 residues long. The DNA for the CDR3 is TGTGCCAGCAGCTTTTACGGGAGGGGGGGTTCCGAGCAGTACTTC. Amino acid sequence: CASSFYGRGGSEQYF.

V and J are TRBV9 and TRBJ1-1; 7 bases fit TRBD1. In germline, CDR1 is SGDLS, CDR2 YYNGEE. After removal of 2 bases from V and 1 base from J, the junction contained 2 bases not matched to a gene. The CDR3 extends over 14 amino acids. Written as DNA, the CDR3 is TGTGCCAGCAGCGTGACAGGGACGAACACTGAAGCTTTCTTT. It translates to CASSVTGTNTEAFF. Drawing the rest from reference TRBV9 and TRBJ1-1, the complete variable domain is DSGVTQTPKHLITATGQRVTLRCSPRSGDLSVYWYQQSLDQGLQFLIQYYNGEERAKGNILERFSAQQFPDLHSELNLSSLELGDSALYFCASSVTGTNTEAFFGQGTRLTVV.